The 5 T cell receptor beta chains below all came from one sample that was sequenced in a study of blood T cells in healthy people across ages. Alongside a J-beta primer mix, a sample-barcoded 5' primer served in a second PCR lasting roughly 7 to 11 cycles. TCRdb re-called the 5' RACE reads with MiXCR, one entry per CDR3 protein. The table includes around 400,000 distinct CDR3 sequences, about 55% detected once. The sequenced sample consisted of blood. These receptors were obtained from a man aged 60-69 years in good health.

The CDR3 DNA sequence: TGTGCCAGCAGCGCCACGAGCGCCCATCAAGAGACCCAGTACTTC. Protein sequence: CASSATSAHQETQYF. This chain joins TRBV7-2 and TRBJ2-5; no definite D call. There are 15 residues in the CDR3. The germline V and J ends were trimmed by 5 bases and 2 bases, with 15 bases remaining between them. Germline CDR1 and CDR2: SGHTA and FQGNSA.

The V and J genes are TRBV12-3 or TRBV12-4 and TRBJ1-1, with no clear D. Trimming took off 5 bases at V and 2 bases at J, with 6 bases between the two ends. This CDR3 is built from 12 residues. CDR3 loop: CASSNQNTEAFF. CDR3 bases: TGTGCCAGCAGTAATCAAAACACTGAAGCTTTCTTT.

J is TRBJ2-4 and V is TRBV29-1, with unresolved D. V dropped 2 bases and J dropped 12 bases, with 23 bases sitting between them. CDR3 length equals 15 residues. Germline-derived CDR1 and CDR2 are SQVTM and ANQGSEA. Written as DNA, the CDR3 is TGCAGCGTTGAACGGCTTACCGAAGGACCCCGGGCTCAGTACTTC. Amino acids: CSVERLTEGPRAQYF.

This clonotype was detected only a few times. The gene calls are TRBV12-3 or TRBV12-4 and TRBJ2-1; D not certain. The CDR3 runs 16 residues. The V end lost 0 bases, the J end lost 0 bases, and 9 bases lay between the germline ends. The CDR3 nucleotides are TGTGCCAGCAGTTTAGCGCTCGGAAGCTCCTACAATGAGCAGTTCTTC. It translates to CASSLALGSSYNEQFF.

This clonotype was seen a handful of times. The chain couples TRBV2 to TRBJ2-5; D not certain. CDR1 and CDR2 from the germline V gene are SNHLY and FYNNEI. The V end was cut by 8 bases, the J end by 3 bases, with 10 bases between. The length of the CDR3 is 12 residues. The DNA of the CDR3 is TGTGCCAGCCGTAGACGGGAAGAGACCCAGTACTTC. Its translation: CASRRREETQYF.